The T cell receptor beta chain described here comes from a study of T cell responses to AZD1222 COVID-19 vaccine. Study-wide context: Combined were second doses at about 4 or about 12 weeks. Whole-study results and caveats: The repertoires were collected only after the peak T cell response. Only five or six people who got AZD1222 tested seropositive at baseline. The donor group comprised mostly white British people and more females; the analysis possibly underestimated clonal diversity.

A word on this clone: Its antigen is currently unknown.

Sequencing used immunoSEQ multiplex PCR; TCRdb keeps in-frame clones, though not all of them. The data contain approximately 110,000 clones, about 89% of them seen just once; the ten biggest clones take up roughly 4.2%. Trimming removed 3 bases from V and 0 bases from J, with 8 bases in between. The CDR3 loop spans 14 amino acids. CDR1 KGHSH and CDR2 LQKENI come from the germline V gene. V usage is TRBV18 and J usage is TRBJ1-1; D is unclear. This receptor was obtained from an adult in good health. The specimen comprised peripheral blood, sampled on day 0 of AZD1222 vaccination. The CDR3 is CASSPGQLNTEAFF. CDR3 sequence (DNA): TGTGCCAGCTCACCCGGGCAGCTGAACACTGAAGCTTTCTTT.